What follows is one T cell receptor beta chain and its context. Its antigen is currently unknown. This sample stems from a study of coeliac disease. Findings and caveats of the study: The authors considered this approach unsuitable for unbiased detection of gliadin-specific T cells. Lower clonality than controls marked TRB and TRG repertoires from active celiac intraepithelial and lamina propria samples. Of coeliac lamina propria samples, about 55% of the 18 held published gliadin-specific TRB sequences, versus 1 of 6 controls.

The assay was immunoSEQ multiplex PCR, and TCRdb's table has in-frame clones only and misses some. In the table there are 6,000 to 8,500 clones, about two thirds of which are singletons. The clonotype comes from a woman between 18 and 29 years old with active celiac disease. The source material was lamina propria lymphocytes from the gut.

The chain's CDR3 is CASSVSYRGLSYNEQFF. The CDR3 DNA follows: TGTGCCAGCAGCGTCTCCTACAGGGGGCTCTCCTACAATGAGCAGTTCTTC. The chain links TRBV9 to TRBJ2-1, with 9 bases that match TRBD1. The ends lost 2 bases at V and 0 bases at J; junction bases unmatched: 6. The CDR3 totals 17 residues. Germline assignment: CDR1 SGDLS and CDR2 YYNGEE.